This is a list of T cell receptor beta chains from one sample in a study of yellow fever vaccine responses in identical twins. TCRdb processed the RT-PCR reads anew with MiXCR; each CDR3 protein has one entry. The table has fewer than 5,000 distinct CDR3 sequences, roughly nine tenths seen once. Sequences were derived from T cells from blood (PBMCs), unsorted or a sorted subset (not recorded which), sampled before or after yellow fever vaccination (not recorded which). The source of these receptors is a woman aged 18 to 35 who received the yellow fever vaccine. Each CDR3 is given with its conserved first and last residue.

TRBV27,CASSDLAGGPYEQYF
TRBV7-9,CASTKHDSSYEQYF
TRBV7-6,CASSLVRTSGLNEQFF
TRBV11-3,CASSEIRGVGISYEQYF
TRBV18,CASSAGQTGTDTQYF
TRBV15,CATSIKLADYEQYF
TRBV6-1,CASRGNRENGELFF
TRBV5-1,CASSLDPNQPQHF
TRBV20-1,CSATNTGSGNTIYF
TRBV2,CASSLMATQYF
TRBV6-2/TRBV6-3,CASSYSDSLGELFF
TRBV11-1,CASSFAGGSYGYTF
TRBV20-1,CSAEGSGGAGGNEQFF
TRBV13,CASIRLAGRTDTQYF